The rows below give T cell receptor beta chains drawn from one sample of a study of blood T cells in healthy people across ages. TCRdb used MiXCR to reprocess the 5' RACE reads, holding one entry per CDR3 protein. The sample contains roughly 800,000 distinct CDR3 sequences, 58% of which appear only once. The sample comprised blood. The receptors come from a man younger than 45 in good health. CDR3s include the opening cysteine and the closing phenylalanine or tryptophan. D genes are given only for firm matches. For some rows the clone size is stated as once, few or many, or as a class when expanded; others skip it.

clone_size: .
j_call: TRBJ2-4
v_call: TRBV12-3/TRBV12-4
d_call: .
cdr3_nt: TGTGCCAGCAGTCAAGGGTCGGACATTCAGTACTTC
cdr3_aa: CASSQGSDIQYF

clone_size: .
j_call: TRBJ2-1
v_call: TRBV27
d_call: TRBD2
cdr3_nt: TGTGCCAACCGATTTCTAGCGGGGGGCCCAAATGAGCAGTTCTTC
cdr3_aa: CANRFLAGGPNEQFF

clone_size: .
j_call: TRBJ1-1
v_call: TRBV28
d_call: .
cdr3_nt: TGTGCCAGCAGTTTATTTGGGGAGGGGGTGAACACTGAAGCTTTCTTT
cdr3_aa: CASSLFGEGVNTEAFF

clone_size: .
j_call: TRBJ2-1
v_call: TRBV7-9
d_call: .
cdr3_nt: TGTGCCAGCAGCTTAGTGACCGCTGGGAAGTTCTTC
cdr3_aa: CASSLVTAGKFF

clone_size: .
j_call: TRBJ2-1
v_call: TRBV20-1
d_call: .
cdr3_nt: TGCAGTGCTAGAGGCCCACTAGGGTACAATGAGCAGTTCTTC
cdr3_aa: CSARGPLGYNEQFF

clone_size: .
j_call: TRBJ1-6
v_call: TRBV27
d_call: TRBD1
cdr3_nt: TGTGCCAGCAGGGGACAGGGGATTTATGCACCCCTCCACTTT
cdr3_aa: CASRGQGIYAPLHF

clone_size: .
j_call: TRBJ2-1
v_call: TRBV28
d_call: .
cdr3_nt: TGTGCCAGCCAACAGGCCGGTGCGGGATACTACAATGAGCAGTTCTTC
cdr3_aa: CASQQAGAGYYNEQFF

clone_size: .
j_call: TRBJ2-3
v_call: TRBV10-3
d_call: .
cdr3_nt: TGTGCCACCGCCAGAGGTCCTAGCACAGATACGCAGTATTTT
cdr3_aa: CATARGPSTDTQYF

clone_size: few
j_call: TRBJ1-2
v_call: TRBV2
d_call: .
cdr3_nt: TGTGCCAGCAGTGGACAATCCGGGGCCATGGGCTACACCTTC
cdr3_aa: CASSGQSGAMGYTF

clone_size: .
j_call: TRBJ2-1
v_call: TRBV29-1
d_call: .
cdr3_nt: TGCAGCGTTGGGGGGGCGGGGTATGAGCAGTTCTTC
cdr3_aa: CSVGGAGYEQFF

clone_size: .
j_call: TRBJ2-4
v_call: TRBV4-2
d_call: .
cdr3_nt: TGTGCCAGCAGCCAAGCGGTTGCGAGGACCGGGACCAAAAACATTCAGTACTTC
cdr3_aa: CASSQAVARTGTKNIQYF

clone_size: .
j_call: TRBJ2-6
v_call: TRBV7-2
d_call: .
cdr3_nt: TGTGCCAGCAAAAAAGGAACAGGAGCCTCTGGGGCCAACGTCCTGACTTTC
cdr3_aa: CASKKGTGASGANVLTF

clone_size: few
j_call: TRBJ2-1
v_call: TRBV6-2/TRBV6-3
d_call: TRBD1
cdr3_nt: TGTGCCAGCACCGTTCCGGGACAGACACACCGGTTCTTC
cdr3_aa: CASTVPGQTHRFF

clone_size: .
j_call: TRBJ2-7
v_call: TRBV5-1
d_call: .
cdr3_nt: TGCGCCAGCAGCTTTTCCGGGACACAGCAATTAGGAGAGCAGTACTTC
cdr3_aa: CASSFSGTQQLGEQYF

clone_size: once
j_call: TRBJ2-6
v_call: TRBV10-3
d_call: TRBD2
cdr3_nt: TGTGCCATCAGTGAGGCTAGCGGAAACTCTGGGGCCAACGTCCTGACTTTC
cdr3_aa: CAISEASGNSGANVLTF

clone_size: .
j_call: TRBJ1-1
v_call: TRBV12-3/TRBV12-4
d_call: .
cdr3_nt: TGTGCCAGCAGTTTACCAGAGGGGCCGAACACTGAAGCTTTCTTT
cdr3_aa: CASSLPEGPNTEAFF

clone_size: .
j_call: TRBJ2-7
v_call: TRBV29-1
d_call: TRBD2
cdr3_nt: TGCAGCGTTGAAGAAGGGAGGGGTTTCGACGAGCAGTACTTC
cdr3_aa: CSVEEGRGFDEQYF

clone_size: few
j_call: TRBJ2-1
v_call: TRBV20-1
d_call: .
cdr3_nt: TGCAGTGCTAGTCCTGGGGAAGAGCAGTTCTTC
cdr3_aa: CSASPGEEQFF

clone_size: .
j_call: TRBJ2-7
v_call: TRBV20-1
d_call: .
cdr3_nt: TGCAGTGCCCGTGACACACCTTACGAGCAGTACTTC
cdr3_aa: CSARDTPYEQYF

clone_size: .
j_call: TRBJ2-7
v_call: TRBV28
d_call: TRBD2
cdr3_nt: TGTGCCAGCAGCGGACTAGCGGGAGCAATTGCGGCCGAGCAGTACTTC
cdr3_aa: CASSGLAGAIAAEQYF

clone_size: many
j_call: TRBJ2-1
v_call: TRBV7-8
d_call: .
cdr3_nt: TGTGCCAGCAGCCCGGCGGTGAGGCTAGCCGCAGAAGGGGGAAAACAGTTCTTC
cdr3_aa: CASSPAVRLAAEGGKQFF

clone_size: .
j_call: TRBJ2-1
v_call: TRBV7-7
d_call: .
cdr3_nt: TGTGCCAGCAGCTTAGCGTCAGGGGCCGGGGTCAATGAGCAGTTCTTC
cdr3_aa: CASSLASGAGVNEQFF

clone_size: .
j_call: TRBJ2-1
v_call: TRBV14
d_call: .
cdr3_nt: TGTGCCAGCAGCCAAGATTGGGGCAGGGCCAATGAGCAGTTCTTC
cdr3_aa: CASSQDWGRANEQFF

clone_size: few
j_call: TRBJ2-5
v_call: TRBV29-1
d_call: TRBD2
cdr3_nt: TGCAGCGTTGGACCGTTAGCGGGAGGGGTCAATGAGCAGTACTTC
cdr3_aa: CSVGPLAGGVNEQYF

clone_size: few
j_call: TRBJ2-3
v_call: TRBV5-8
d_call: TRBD2
cdr3_nt: TGTGCCAGCAGCCGAGGTCGCAGGGAGGGAGATACGCAGTATTTT
cdr3_aa: CASSRGRREGDTQYF

clone_size: .
j_call: TRBJ2-7
v_call: TRBV6-5
d_call: .
cdr3_nt: TGTGCCATTGGGGCCGGGGACGAGCAGTACTTC
cdr3_aa: CAIGAGDEQYF

clone_size: .
j_call: TRBJ2-5
v_call: TRBV14
d_call: TRBD1
cdr3_nt: TGTGCCAGCAGCCTCCAGGACAGGGGGCGAGATTTGCAGTACTTC
cdr3_aa: CASSLQDRGRDLQYF

clone_size: .
j_call: TRBJ1-2
v_call: TRBV20-1
d_call: .
cdr3_nt: TGCAGTGCTAGAGAGTTCAGGGACTATGGCTACACCTTC
cdr3_aa: CSAREFRDYGYTF

clone_size: .
j_call: TRBJ1-5
v_call: TRBV20-1
d_call: .
cdr3_nt: TGCAGTGCTAGGGGCTTTGGGGCAACTGAGCCCCAGCATTTT
cdr3_aa: CSARGFGATEPQHF

clone_size: .
j_call: TRBJ2-1
v_call: TRBV2
d_call: .
cdr3_nt: TGTGCCACGCAGCGCGGGGGCGGGAGTATTCCCAATGAGCAGTTCTTC
cdr3_aa: CATQRGGGSIPNEQFF

clone_size: .
j_call: TRBJ2-1
v_call: TRBV7-2
d_call: .
cdr3_nt: TGTGCCAGCAGCCGAGGTACTAGCTCGGTCAATGAGCAGTTCTTC
cdr3_aa: CASSRGTSSVNEQFF

clone_size: once
j_call: TRBJ1-1
v_call: TRBV5-1
d_call: .
cdr3_nt: TGCGCCAGCAGCTTCAGGACACATGGGGTACCTGAAGCTTTCTTT
cdr3_aa: CASSFRTHGVPEAFF

clone_size: few
j_call: TRBJ1-5
v_call: TRBV6-5
d_call: TRBD1
cdr3_nt: TGTGCCAGCAGCCAGGGACAGGGGGCCGGCCAGCCCCAGCATTTT
cdr3_aa: CASSQGQGAGQPQHF

clone_size: once
j_call: TRBJ2-7
v_call: TRBV6-1
d_call: TRBD1
cdr3_nt: TGTGCCAGCAGGCGAACAGGGGTCGAGCAGTACTTC
cdr3_aa: CASRRTGVEQYF

clone_size: .
j_call: TRBJ1-4
v_call: TRBV20-1
d_call: .
cdr3_nt: TGCAGTGCTAGAGACGAGACAGTGGGGCTGTTTTTT
cdr3_aa: CSARDETVGLFF

clone_size: .
j_call: TRBJ2-3
v_call: TRBV6-2/TRBV6-3
d_call: TRBD2
cdr3_nt: TGTGCCAGCAGCCGACTAGCGTACACAGATACGCAGTATTTT
cdr3_aa: CASSRLAYTDTQYF

clone_size: few
j_call: TRBJ2-1
v_call: TRBV20-1
d_call: .
cdr3_nt: TGCAGTGCTAGAGATAGGGTAGGAGGGTGGGCTGAGCAGTTCTTC
cdr3_aa: CSARDRVGGWAEQFF

clone_size: few
j_call: TRBJ1-2
v_call: TRBV29-1
d_call: TRBD1
cdr3_nt: TGCAGCATACAGGGGGAACGAGTAAGCTATGGCTACACCTTC
cdr3_aa: CSIQGERVSYGYTF